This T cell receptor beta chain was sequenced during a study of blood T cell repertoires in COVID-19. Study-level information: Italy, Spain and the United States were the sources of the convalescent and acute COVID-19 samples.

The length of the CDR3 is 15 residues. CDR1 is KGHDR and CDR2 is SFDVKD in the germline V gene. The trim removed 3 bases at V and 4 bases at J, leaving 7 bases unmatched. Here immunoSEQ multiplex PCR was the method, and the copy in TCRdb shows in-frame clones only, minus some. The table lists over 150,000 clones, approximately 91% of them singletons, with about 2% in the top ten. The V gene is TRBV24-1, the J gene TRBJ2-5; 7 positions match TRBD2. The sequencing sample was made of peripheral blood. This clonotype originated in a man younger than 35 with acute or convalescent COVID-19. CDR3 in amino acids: CATSDTGTTPETQYF. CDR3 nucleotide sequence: TGTGCCACCAGTGATACTGGGACTACCCCAGAGACCCAGTACTTC.